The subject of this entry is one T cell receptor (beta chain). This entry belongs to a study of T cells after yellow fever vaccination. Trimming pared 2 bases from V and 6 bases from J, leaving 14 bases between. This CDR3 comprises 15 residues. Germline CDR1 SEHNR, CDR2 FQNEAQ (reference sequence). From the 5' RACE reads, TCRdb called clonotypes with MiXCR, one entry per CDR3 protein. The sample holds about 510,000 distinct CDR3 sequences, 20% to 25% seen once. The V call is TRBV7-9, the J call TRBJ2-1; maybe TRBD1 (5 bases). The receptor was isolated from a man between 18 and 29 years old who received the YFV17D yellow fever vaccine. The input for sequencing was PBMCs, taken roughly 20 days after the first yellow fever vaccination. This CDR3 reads CASSLSGRAGNEQFF. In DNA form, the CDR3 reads TGTGCCAGCAGCTTATCCGGCAGGGCAGGCAATGAGCAGTTCTTC.